Shown below are 22 T cell receptor beta chains from a single sample sequenced in a study of shared clonotypes between healthy human individuals. Libraries were prepared by immunoSEQ multiplex PCR; TCRdb keeps only in-frame clonotypes and omits some of them. Altogether about 460,000 clones are present, roughly 80% being singletons, with the ten largest covering about 12%. Sequenced sample: PBMCs. The receptors here all came from a woman in her 40s in good health. Some clones in this sample may be carry-over from other donors' samples.

CDR3 protein: CASSRLGGTEQYF. CDR3 nucleotide sequence: TGTGCCAGCTCTCGACTAGGGGGGACCGAGCAGTACTTC. The V gene is TRBV6-4, the J gene TRBJ2-7; D tentatively fits TRBD1 or TRBD2 (6 bases each). V was cut by 8 bases and J by 6 bases, with 17 bases left in between. This CDR3 comprises 13 residues. Germline CDR1 MRHNA, CDR2 SNTAGT.

In regard to this clone: A single base is all that separates this from a far larger clone, so a read error is likely. V gene TRBV30 combines with J gene TRBJ1-2; 7 bases agree with TRBD1. The CDR3 length is 16 residues. CDR1 GTSNPN and CDR2 SVGIG come from the germline V gene (reference sequence). DNA of the CDR3: TGTGCCTGGAGTGACTCCCACAGGGGTTCTAACTGTGGCTACACCTTC. It codes for CAWSDSHRGSNCGYTF.

V and J are TRBV4-3 and TRBJ2-7; 9 nucleotides line up with TRBD2. Germline loops: CDR1 LGHNA, CDR2 YSLEER. J gave up 3 bases and V 0 bases, and 6 bases lay outside the gene matches. The CDR3 runs 16 residues. The DNA of the CDR3 is TGCGCCAGCAGCCAAGATGGGTTAGCGGGGGACTACGAGCAGTACTTC. This encodes CASSQDGLAGDYEQYF.

The table lists this clone with many counts. The V gene is TRBV6-1, the J gene TRBJ2-2, with D tentatively TRBD2 (6 bases). Germline V gene lookup returns CDR1 MNHNS and CDR2 SASEGT. The CDR3 spans 15 residues. V gave up 6 bases and J gave up 5 bases, with 16 bases separating them. The DNA for the CDR3 is TGTGCCAGCAGGCAAGGAGGGGCGGAGACCGGGGAGCTGTTTTTT. As protein: CASRQGGAETGELFF.

The genes are TRBV23-1 and TRBJ2-7; D ambiguous. TRBV23-1 is identified as an open reading frame with a role that is uncertain. V was pared by 0 bases and J by 0 bases, with 0 bases between. This CDR3 is built from 12 residues. For the CDR3, the DNA is TGCGCCAGCAGTCAATCCTCCTACGAGCAGTACTTC. Translation: CASSQSSYEQYF.

Points on this clone: Other DNA sequences within the sample encode an identical CDR3. V usage is TRBV18 and J usage is TRBJ1-5; D remains unclear. CDR1 KGHSH and CDR2 LQKENI come from the germline V gene. Trimming pared 0 bases from V and 5 bases from J, leaving 2 bases between. CDR3 length: 12 amino acids. The CDR3 loop is CASSPPDQPQHF. The DNA of the CDR3 is TGTGCCAGCTCACCACCGGATCAGCCCCAGCATTTT.

This clone was observed once. This chain connects TRBV19 to TRBJ1-1, with D maybe TRBD1 (5 bases). Trimming removed 7 bases at V and 1 base at J, with 10 bases between. The length of the CDR3 is 13 residues. CDR1 LNHDA and CDR2 SQIVND come from the germline V gene (reference sequence). The CDR3 DNA reads TGTGCCAGTATTCGGGACGGGAACACTGAAGCTTTCTTT. The encoded protein is CASIRDGNTEAFF.

V and J are TRBV11-2 and TRBJ2-7; D remains ambiguous. This CDR3 is 15 amino acids long. CDR1 is SGHAT, CDR2 FQNNGV, per germline. Trimming removed 0 bases at V and 3 bases at J, with 12 bases between. CDR3 coding DNA: TGTGCCAGCAGCTTAGACGGGCAGCCACTCTACGAGCAGTACTTC. Protein product: CASSLDGQPLYEQYF. Supplemented by reference TRBV11-2 and TRBJ2-7, the full variable domain reads EAGVAQSPRYKIIEKRQSVAFWCNPISGHATLYWYQQILGQGPKLLIQFQNNGVVDDSQLPKDRFSAERLKGVDSTLKIQPAKLEDSAVYLCASSLDGQPLYEQYFGPGTRLTVT.

In its sample, this clone was seen a few times. The rearrangement links TRBV2 to TRBJ1-5; D might be TRBD1 (6 bases). CDR1 and CDR2 (germline): SNHLY, FYNNEI. This CDR3 has 17 amino acids. V was clipped by 7 bases and J by 5 bases, with 24 bases between them. CDR3 in DNA: TGTGCCAGCACGGGGGGCGCTGGGAGGCAGGGAGATCAGCCCCAGCATTTT. This sequence encodes CASTGGAGRQGDQPQHF. Full variable domain (rest looked up from reference TRBV2 and TRBJ1-5): EPEVTQTPSHQVTQMGQEVILRCVPISNHLYFYWYRQILGQKVEFLVSFYNNEISEKSEIFDDQFSVERPDGSNFTLKIRSTKLEDSAMYFCASTGGAGRQGDQPQHFGDGTRLSIL.

This sequence joins TRBV29-1 and TRBJ2-1; the D is unclear. The CDR3 extends over 9 amino acids. Deletions cut 5 bases from V and 6 bases from J, with 2 bases between. Germline V lookup: CDR1 SQVTM, CDR2 ANQGSEA. CDR3 amino acids: CSVSNEQFF. In nucleotides, the CDR3 is TGCAGCGTTAGCAATGAGCAGTTCTTC.

This rearrangement joins TRBV11-2 to TRBJ2-2; D is unresolved. With 1 base removed from V and 1 base from J, the gap between germline ends came to 4 bases. The V gene's germline CDR1 is SGHAT and CDR2 FQNNGV. The CDR3 length is 14 residues. CDR3 DNA sequence: TGTGCCAGCAGCTTAGTCCGGAACACCGGGGAGCTGTTTTTT. Protein: CASSLVRNTGELFF.

This clone was counted only a few times. V usage is TRBV7-8 and J usage is TRBJ2-7, with D perhaps being TRBD1 or TRBD2 (5 bases each). Trimming stripped 4 bases from V and 2 bases from J, with 12 bases between. CDR1 is SGHVS, CDR2 FQNEAQ, per germline. The CDR3 extends over 14 amino acids. This chain's CDR3 is CASSSRDGTYEQYF. The DNA for the CDR3 is TGTGCCAGCAGCTCCCGGGACGGGACCTACGAGCAGTACTTC.

The chain couples TRBV28 to TRBJ2-7, with 8 bases aligning to TRBD1. Germline assignment: CDR1 MDHEN and CDR2 SYDVKM. V lost 2 bases and J lost 4; bases outside the gene matches: 7. This CDR3 has 15 residues. CDR3 region: CASSLNGQGWYEQYF. The DNA for the CDR3 is TGTGCCAGCAGTTTAAACGGACAGGGATGGTACGAGCAGTACTTC.

Of note for this clone: A far larger clone is a single base away, which makes a read error likely. The chain employs TRBV30 and TRBJ2-5; 7 bases agree with TRBD1. Judging by the DNA end, TRBJ2-7 fits better; the J call may be wrong. Germline CDR1 reads GTSNPN; CDR2 reads SVGIG (reference sequence). This CDR3 spans 15 amino acids. The CDR3 bases are TGTGCCTGCGGCAAACCTAACAGGGGTACCCACGAGCAGTACTTC. Amino acid sequence: CACGKPNRGTHEQYF.

The chain employs TRBV28 and TRBJ1-4; D remains ambiguous. The CDR3 is made up of 14 amino acids. From germline, CDR1 is MDHEN and CDR2 SYDVKM. V was pared by 10 bases and J by 0 bases, with 12 bases between. Here the CDR3 reads CATPRRTTNEKLFF. DNA of the CDR3: TGTGCCACCCCCCGACGGACAACTAATGAAAAACTGTTTTTT.

The CDR3 sequence is CSVGLSGNTIYF. CDR3 DNA: TGCAGCGTTGGGCTCTCTGGAAACACCATATATTTT. The chain employs TRBV29-1 and TRBJ1-3; D is undetermined. Trimming shortened V by 4 bases and J by 0 bases, and 4 bases separated the two germline ends. The CDR3 contains 12 residues. CDR1 SQVTM and CDR2 ANQGSEA come from the germline V gene.

J is TRBJ2-5 and V is TRBV28; 7 nucleotides line up with TRBD1. The V and J ends lost 5 bases and 0 bases, in that order; junction bases with no gene match: 9. Germline V gene data show CDR1 as MDHEN and CDR2 as SYDVKM. This CDR3 is built from 16 residues. The CDR3 DNA reads TGTGCCAGCAGTGCTCGGACAGGACAGGACCAAGAGACCCAGTACTTC. Its protein is CASSARTGQDQETQYF.

Only a few counts were recorded for this clone. The V and J genes are TRBV2 and TRBJ2-2, with unresolved D. The CDR3 totals 14 residues. The germline V and J ends were trimmed by 5 bases and 4 bases, with 11 bases remaining between them. CDR1 is SNHLY and CDR2 is FYNNEI in the germline V gene. The CDR3 DNA reads as TGTGCCAGCAGTCCCCTCCTGGCCACCGGGGAGCTGTTTTTT. It encodes CASSPLLATGELFF.

As to this clone: This likely came from a read error, as a far larger clone is one base away. The chain carries TRBV11-3 and TRBJ1-1; 9 positions match TRBD1. CDR1 and CDR2 from the germline V gene are SGHNT and YENEEA. This CDR3 has 16 amino acids. The CDR3 protein is CASSLVFGTGQTEAFF. The CDR3 DNA sequence: TGCGCCAGCAGCTTAGTCTTCGGGACAGGGCAAACTGAAGCTTTCTTT.

The chain employs TRBV6-5 and TRBJ1-1; D is unclear. With 6 bases removed from V and 1 base from J, the gap between germline ends came to 6 bases. Germline values: CDR1 MNHEY, CDR2 SVGAGI. CDR3 length equals 12 residues. Written as DNA, the CDR3 is TGTGCCAGCAGAACTACGAACACTGAAGCTTTCTTT. This sequence encodes CASRTTNTEAFF.

This clone has a handful of counts. The V gene is TRBV27, the J gene TRBJ2-3, with TRBD1 matching over 7 bases. Trimming at V came to 6 bases and at J to 4 bases, leaving 7 bases not matched to a gene. Germline assignment: CDR1 MNHEY and CDR2 SMNVEV (reference sequence). The CDR3 runs to 14 residues. The CDR3 sequence: CASSRGRMADTQYF. Here the CDR3 DNA reads TGTGCCAGCAGCAGGGGGAGAATGGCAGATACGCAGTATTTT.

The chain links TRBV6-1 to TRBJ2-1; D is undetermined. Germline CDR1 is MNHNS and CDR2 is SASEGT. V was cut by 2 bases and J by 6 bases, with 8 bases left in between. The CDR3 extends over 13 amino acids. CDR3 bases: TGTGCCAGCAGTGAACTTGTTCGCAATGAGCAGTTCTTC. Its protein is CASSELVRNEQFF.